One T cell receptor beta chain is described in this entry. Possible read error: a much larger clone is one base away. Trimming removed 3 bases from V and 2 bases from J, with 15 bases in between. The CDR3 spans 16 residues. Germline CDR1 reads SGHDN; CDR2 reads FVKESK. A constant-region primer primed TCR beta cDNA synthesis from 500 ng of total RNA. Employing slightly modified ARM-PCR, three nested multiplex PCR rounds were run, and these gave rise to the TCR beta libraries. A C-beta reverse primer was combined with TRBV1-TRBV30 forward primers in the first two PCR rounds, and each round had approximately 9 cycles. TCRdb re-called the multiplex PCR reads through MiXCR, storing one row per CDR3 protein. The repertoire has about 210,000 distinct CDR3 sequences, approximately 64% of them found once; the top ten carry approximately 6.5%. The data were obtained in a study of tumor-infiltrating lymphocytes in primary liver carcinoma. Study background: The study reported T1-T3 N0M0 tumors spanning 4.2 to 10 cm.

Unsorted whole blood supplied the RNA, and germline DNA was extracted too. The sequenced sample consisted of peripheral blood. The chain carries TRBV14 and TRBJ2-3; perhaps TRBD2 as D (5 bases). The source of this sequence is a woman aged 55 to 70 with primary liver carcinoma and hepatitis B virus infection. The CDR3: CASSHVVRLNTDTQYF. Here the CDR3 DNA reads TGTGCCAGCAGCCACGTCGTCAGACTAAACACAGATACGCAGTATTTT.